This note documents a single TCR beta chain sequence. Its antigen is still unknown. This specimen comes from a study of chemoradiotherapy in HPV16-positive cancers. Over chemoradiotherapy, repertoires were sampled more than once. The length of the CDR3 is 13 residues. Looked up from germline, CDR1 is SGDLS and CDR2 is YYNGEE. Between the trimmed V and J ends, which lost 3 bases and 1 base, there was a span of 5 bases. Broader study findings: In HPV16-positive patients, HPV-responsive T-cell expansion tracked better recurrence-free survival. Candidate HPV-specific clones and E7-related TCR motifs grew in tumor during treatment.

Only in-frame clones appear in the TCRdb table, and some are missing; sequencing was by immunoSEQ multiplex PCR. Seen here are about 8,600 clones, roughly 75% observed once, and the top ten hold around 8.5%. The chain employs TRBV9 and TRBJ1-3; D is unclear. This clonotype was sampled from a human donor with HPV-associated anogenital cancer. This material was acquired from a patient who underwent chemoradiotherapy. DNA of the CDR3: TGTGCCAGCAGCGAAGAGTCTGGAAACACCATATATTTT. It translates to CASSEESGNTIYF.